The 16 T cell receptor beta chains presented below share a single source sample, sequenced in a study of OX40 agonist ivuxolimab in advanced cancers. Profiled with immunoSEQ multiplex PCR; TCRdb holds only in-frame clones, not every one. The table has about 76,000 clones, 80% to 90% seen once; the top ten hold 0.15% to 0.2%. This specimen consisted of CD4+ or CD8+ T cells sorted from blood, obtained in a trial of the OX40 agonist ivuxolimab. These receptors came from an adult with an advanced solid tumor such as melanoma, head and neck, liver or kidney cancer.

V is TRBV20-1 and J is TRBJ2-7; D not resolved. V was trimmed by 4 bases and J by 3 bases, leaving 7 bases between them. CDR3 length: 11 residues. The V gene's germline CDR1 is DFQATT and CDR2 SNEGSKA (reference sequence). Here the CDR3 DNA reads TGCAGTGCTAACGACAACTACGAGCAGTACGTC. Translating gives CSANDNYEQYV.

The J gene is TRBJ1-4, the V gene TRBV4-3, with TRBD1 identical over 7 bases. The germline CDR1 and CDR2 sequences are LGHNA and YSLEER. This CDR3 is built from 16 residues. With 5 bases clipped from V and 1 base from J, the junction kept 7 bases outside the gene matches. Written as DNA, the CDR3 is TGCGCCAGCAGCACCCGTGGGGACAGAACTAATGAAAAACTGTTTTTT. Translating gives CASSTRGDRTNEKLFF.

The gene calls are TRBV2 and TRBJ1-2; D may be TRBD1 (5 bases). Germline-derived CDR1 and CDR2 are SNHLY and FYNNEI. The CDR3 runs 12 residues. Trimming took off 7 bases at V and 9 bases at J, with 15 bases between the two ends. In DNA, the CDR3 is TGTGCCAGCATCGCCACAGGCTCACGCTACACCTTC. Encoded protein: CASIATGSRYTF.

V is TRBV28 and J is TRBJ2-3, with a weak D call TRBD2 (6 bases). Germline CDR1 MDHEN, CDR2 SYDVKM. Trimming stripped 3 bases from V and 3 bases from J, with 22 bases between. The CDR3 has 18 amino acids. CDR3 nucleotide sequence: TGTGCCAGCAGTTTCTCCACTCACCGGGGGATTGGAACAGATACGCAGTATTTT. Encoded protein: CASSFSTHRGIGTDTQYF.

The chain employs TRBV2 and TRBJ1-2; no firm D call. From germline, CDR1 is SNHLY and CDR2 FYNNEI. This CDR3 has 13 amino acids. V lost 4 bases to trimming and J lost 0 bases, with 6 bases between them. As DNA, the CDR3 is TGTGCCAGCAGTGTAAATCCTAACTATGGCTACACCTTC. Translating it yields CASSVNPNYGYTF.

This rearrangement joins TRBV28 to TRBJ2-3, with 8 bases matching TRBD1. Germline assignment: CDR1 MDHEN and CDR2 SYDVKM. J lost 6 bases, V lost 5 bases, and 16 bases had no gene match. The CDR3 runs 17 residues. The CDR3 sequence: CASSPPRPGTGGDTQYF. The CDR3 bases are TGTGCCAGCAGTCCTCCCCGGCCCGGGACAGGAGGGGATACGCAGTATTTT.

The V and J genes are TRBV28 and TRBJ1-3; D is undetermined. Germline V gene data show CDR1 as MDHEN and CDR2 as SYDVKM. The CDR3 length is 16 residues. Between the trimmed V and J ends, which lost 4 bases and 2 bases, there was a span of 15 bases. CDR3 nucleotides: TGTGCCAGCAGTTCGGCGGCGACCTTAGCTGGAAACACCATATATTTT. Residues: CASSSAATLAGNTIYF.

This clone was seen a single time. The rearrangement uses TRBV5-1 and TRBJ2-3; D call uncertain. This CDR3 has 13 amino acids. Germline-derived CDR1 and CDR2 are SGHRS and YFSETQ. Trimming stripped 5 bases from V and 5 bases from J, with 12 bases between. The CDR3 DNA reads TGCGCCAGCAGGCCCCCAGTGGGAGATACGCAGTATTTT. This sequence encodes CASRPPVGDTQYF. Full variable domain (outside the CDR3, taken from reference TRBV5-1 and TRBJ2-3): KAGVTQTPRYLIKTRGQQVTLSCSPISGHRSVSWYQQTPGQGLQFLFEYFSETQRNKGNFPGRFSGRQFSNSRSEMNVSTLELGDSALYLCASRPPVGDTQYFGPGTRLTVL.

The genes are TRBV4-3 and TRBJ1-2, with D uncertain. Trimming cost V 1 base and J 7 bases, with 10 bases left between them. Germline lookup yields CDR1 LGHNA and CDR2 YSLEER. This CDR3 spans 13 amino acids. CDR3 sequence reads: CASSQVRGFGYTF. The DNA for the CDR3 is TGCGCCAGCAGCCAAGTTCGAGGGTTTGGCTACACCTTC.

The genes are TRBV6-5 and TRBJ1-3; D unresolved. Germline CDR1 is MNHEY and CDR2 is SVGAGI. This CDR3 spans 15 amino acids. V was shortened by 0 bases and J by 0 bases, with 6 bases between the two germline ends. The CDR3 loop reads CASSYSRSSGNTIYF. CDR3 DNA sequence: TGTGCCAGCAGTTACTCGAGGAGCTCTGGAAACACCATATATTTT.

The chain employs TRBV6-1 and TRBJ1-3; 9 nucleotides match TRBD1. Germline V gene data show CDR1 as MNHNS and CDR2 as SASEGT. V trimming: 7 bases; J trimming: 4 bases; junction bases outside the gene matches: 5. The CDR3 totals 14 residues. The chain's CDR3 is CASTLGQGGNTIYF. The CDR3, as DNA: TGTGCCAGCACCCTCGGACAGGGGGGAAACACCATATATTTT.

The rearrangement uses TRBV7-8 and TRBJ1-5; D not certain. Looked up from germline, CDR1 is SGHVS and CDR2 is FQNEAQ. Trimming left V 5 bases short and J 0 bases short, with 11 bases between. The CDR3 has 15 residues. The DNA of the CDR3 is TGTGCCAGCAGCCCTACCGGGTATAGCAATCAGCCCCAGCATTTT. Protein: CASSPTGYSNQPQHF.

The chain combines TRBV7-8 with TRBJ1-1; 12 positions match TRBD1. This CDR3 spans 17 amino acids. From germline, CDR1 is SGHVS and CDR2 FQNEAQ. The junction had 11 bases not matched to a gene; V was cut back by 4 bases and J by 5 bases. The CDR3 DNA follows: TGTGCCAGCAGCTCCTTCCGGGACAGGGGGCGGTTAACTGAAGCTTTCTTT. Its translation is CASSSFRDRGRLTEAFF.

The chain links TRBV7-8 to TRBJ1-5; D is ambiguous. The germline V gene encodes CDR1 SGHVS and CDR2 FQNEAQ. The length of the CDR3 is 14 residues. Trimming pared 2 bases from V and 6 bases from J, leaving 11 bases between. The CDR3 region is CASSLTTATQPQHF. DNA of the CDR3: TGTGCCAGCAGCTTAACAACGGCTACTCAGCCCCAGCATTTT.

The chain is built from TRBV11-3 and TRBJ1-1; D gene uncertain. The CDR3 is made up of 12 amino acids. CDR1 and CDR2 from the germline V gene are SGHNT and YENEEA. The V gene lost 2 bases and the J gene lost 4 bases, with 5 bases spanning the gap. CDR3 nucleotides: TGTGCCAGCAGCTTAAGGAGCACTGAAGCTTTCTTT. It yields the protein CASSLRSTEAFF. Together with reference TRBV11-3 and TRBJ1-1, the CDR3 gives the full variable domain: EAGVVQSPRYKIIEKKQPVAFWCNPISGHNTLYWYLQNLGQGPELLIRYENEEAVDDSQLPKDRFSAERLKGVDSTLKIQPAELGDSAVYLCASSLRSTEAFFGQGTRLTVV.

CDR3 protein: CASSLVGLAGYEQYF. Written as DNA, the CDR3 is TGTGCCAGCAGCCTCGTCGGACTAGCGGGCTACGAGCAGTACTTC. The gene calls are TRBV14 and TRBJ2-7; 11 nucleotides line up with TRBD2. Looked up from germline, CDR1 is SGHDN and CDR2 is FVKESK. The CDR3 is made up of 15 amino acids. V lost 4 bases, J lost 3 bases, and 5 bases stayed unmatched.